The 2 T cell receptor beta chains presented below share a single source sample, sequenced in a study of blood T cell repertoires in COVID-19. Only in-frame clones appear in the TCRdb table, and some are missing; sequencing was by immunoSEQ multiplex PCR. The repertoire holds 50,000 to 60,000 clones, with 81% as singletons. Sequencing was done on a sample of peripheral blood. The source of these receptors is an elderly woman with COVID-19, enrolled during active disease.

CDR3 sequence reads: CASSPGDKAGANVLTF. For the CDR3, the DNA is TGTGCCAGCAGCCCCGGGGACAAGGCTGGGGCCAACGTCCTGACTTTC. This chain connects TRBV7-9 to TRBJ2-6; D may be TRBD1 (6 bases). The CDR3 length is 16 residues. Trimming pared 5 bases from V and 2 bases from J, leaving 13 bases between. Germline CDR1 SEHNR, CDR2 FQNEAQ (reference sequence).

The table lists this clone with a few counts. V is TRBV7-2 and J is TRBJ2-7, with D hard to call. This CDR3 spans 11 amino acids. Germline V lookup: CDR1 SGHTA, CDR2 FQGNSA. Between the trimmed V and J ends, which lost 2 bases and 3 bases, there was a span of 2 bases. The DNA for the CDR3 is TGTGCCAGCAGCTTACTCTACGAGCAGTACTTC. Amino acids: CASSLLYEQYF.